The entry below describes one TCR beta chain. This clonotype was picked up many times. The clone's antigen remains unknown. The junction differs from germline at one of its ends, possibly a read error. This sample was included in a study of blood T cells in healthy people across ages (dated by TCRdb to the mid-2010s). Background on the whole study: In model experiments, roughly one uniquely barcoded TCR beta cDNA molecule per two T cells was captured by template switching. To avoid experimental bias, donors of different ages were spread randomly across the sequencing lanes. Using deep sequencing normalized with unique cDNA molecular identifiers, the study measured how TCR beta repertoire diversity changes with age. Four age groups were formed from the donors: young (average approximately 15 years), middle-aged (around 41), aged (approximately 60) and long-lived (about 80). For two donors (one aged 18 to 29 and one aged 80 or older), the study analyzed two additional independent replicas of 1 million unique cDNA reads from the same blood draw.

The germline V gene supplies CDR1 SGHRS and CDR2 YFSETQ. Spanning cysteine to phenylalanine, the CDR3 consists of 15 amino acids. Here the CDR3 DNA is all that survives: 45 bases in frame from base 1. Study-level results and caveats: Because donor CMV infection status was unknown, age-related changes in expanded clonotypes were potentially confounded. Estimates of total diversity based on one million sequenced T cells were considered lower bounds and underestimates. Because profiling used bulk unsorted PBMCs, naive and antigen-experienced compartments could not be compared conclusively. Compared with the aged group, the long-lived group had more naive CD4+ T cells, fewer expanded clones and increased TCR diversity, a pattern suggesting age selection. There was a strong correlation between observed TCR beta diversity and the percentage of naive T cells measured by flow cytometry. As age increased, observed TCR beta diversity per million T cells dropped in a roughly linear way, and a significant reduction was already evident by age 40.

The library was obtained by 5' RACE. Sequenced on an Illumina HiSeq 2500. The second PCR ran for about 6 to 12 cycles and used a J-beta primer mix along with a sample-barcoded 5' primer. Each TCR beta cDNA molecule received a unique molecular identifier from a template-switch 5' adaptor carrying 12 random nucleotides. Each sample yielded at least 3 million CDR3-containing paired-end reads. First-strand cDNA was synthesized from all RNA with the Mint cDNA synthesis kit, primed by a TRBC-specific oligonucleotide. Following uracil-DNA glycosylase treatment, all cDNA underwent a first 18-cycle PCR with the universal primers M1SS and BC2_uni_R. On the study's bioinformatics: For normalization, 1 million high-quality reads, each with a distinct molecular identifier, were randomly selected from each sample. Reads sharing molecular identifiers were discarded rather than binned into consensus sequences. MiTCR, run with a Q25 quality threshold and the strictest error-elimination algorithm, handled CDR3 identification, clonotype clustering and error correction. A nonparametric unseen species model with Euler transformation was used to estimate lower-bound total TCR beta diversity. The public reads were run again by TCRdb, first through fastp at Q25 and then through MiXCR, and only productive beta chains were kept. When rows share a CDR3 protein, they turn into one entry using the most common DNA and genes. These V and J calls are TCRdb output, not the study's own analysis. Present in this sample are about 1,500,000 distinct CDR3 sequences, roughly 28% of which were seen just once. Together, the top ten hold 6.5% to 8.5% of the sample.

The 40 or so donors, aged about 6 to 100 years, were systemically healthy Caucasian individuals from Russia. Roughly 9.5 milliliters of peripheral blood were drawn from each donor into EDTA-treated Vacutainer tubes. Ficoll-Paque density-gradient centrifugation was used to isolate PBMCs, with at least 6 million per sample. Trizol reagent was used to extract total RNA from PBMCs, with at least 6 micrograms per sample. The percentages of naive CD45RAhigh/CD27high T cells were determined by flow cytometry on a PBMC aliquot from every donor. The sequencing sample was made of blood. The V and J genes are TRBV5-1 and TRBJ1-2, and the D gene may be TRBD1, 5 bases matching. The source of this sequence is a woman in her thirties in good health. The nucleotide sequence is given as TGTGCCAGCAGCTTGGCCGGGGGGGCTAACTATGGCTACACCTTC. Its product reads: CASSLAGGANYGYTF.